This T cell receptor (beta chain) was recorded in a study of cytomegalovirus exposure and HLA in healthy donors. The CDR3 totals 13 residues. The J segment lost 7 bases and the V segment lost 8 bases, leaving 5 bases of the junction unmatched. Germline V gene lookup returns CDR1 SNHLY and CDR2 FYNNEI. In the PCR, 60 Vbeta and 13 Jbeta primers were used. Some clones are missing from TCRdb's copy, which holds only in-frame ones; the method was immunoSEQ multiplex PCR. This listing includes about 42,000 clones. The sequenced sample consisted of PBMCs. V gene TRBV2 combines with J gene TRBJ1-4; 9 positions match TRBD1. This receptor was identified in a man aged 30-40 years in good health and CMV-seronegative. The CDR3 is CASVTGGSEKLFF. The CDR3, as DNA: TGTGCCAGCGTAACAGGGGGCAGTGAAAAACTGTTTTTT.